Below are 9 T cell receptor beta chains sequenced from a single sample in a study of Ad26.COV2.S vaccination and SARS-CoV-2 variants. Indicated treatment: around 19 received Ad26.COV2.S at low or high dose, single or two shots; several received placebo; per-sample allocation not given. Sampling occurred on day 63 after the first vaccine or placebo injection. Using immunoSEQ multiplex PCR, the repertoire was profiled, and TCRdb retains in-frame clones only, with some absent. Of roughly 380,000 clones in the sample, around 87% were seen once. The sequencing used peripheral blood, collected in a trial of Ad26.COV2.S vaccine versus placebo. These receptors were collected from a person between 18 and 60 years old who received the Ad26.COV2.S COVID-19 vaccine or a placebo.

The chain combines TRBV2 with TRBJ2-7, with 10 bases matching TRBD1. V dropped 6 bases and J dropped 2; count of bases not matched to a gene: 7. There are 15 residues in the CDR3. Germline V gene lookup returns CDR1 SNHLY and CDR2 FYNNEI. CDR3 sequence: CASRTGTGVAYEQYF. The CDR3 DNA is TGTGCCAGCAGAACCGGGACAGGGGTTGCCTACGAGCAGTACTTC.

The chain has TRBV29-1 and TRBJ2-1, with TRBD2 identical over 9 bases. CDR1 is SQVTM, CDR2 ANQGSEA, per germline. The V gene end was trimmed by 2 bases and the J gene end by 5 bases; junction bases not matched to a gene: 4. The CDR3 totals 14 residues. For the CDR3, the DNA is TGCAGCGTTGAAAAGCGGGGGGTTGACAATGAGCAGTTCTTC. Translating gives CSVEKRGVDNEQFF.

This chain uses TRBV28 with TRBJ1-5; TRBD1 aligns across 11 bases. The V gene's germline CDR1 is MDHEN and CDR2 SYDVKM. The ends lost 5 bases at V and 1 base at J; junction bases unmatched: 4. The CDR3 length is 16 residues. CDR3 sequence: CASSPGQGASNQPQHF. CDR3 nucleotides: TGTGCCAGCAGTCCCGGACAGGGGGCAAGCAATCAGCCCCAGCATTTT.

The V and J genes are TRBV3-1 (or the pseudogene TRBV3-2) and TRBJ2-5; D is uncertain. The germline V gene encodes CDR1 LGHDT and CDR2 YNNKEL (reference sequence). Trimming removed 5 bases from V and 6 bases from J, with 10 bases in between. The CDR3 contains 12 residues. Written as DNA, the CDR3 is TGTGCCAGCAGCTCCGGCGTGCAGACCCAGTACTTC. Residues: CASSSGVQTQYF.

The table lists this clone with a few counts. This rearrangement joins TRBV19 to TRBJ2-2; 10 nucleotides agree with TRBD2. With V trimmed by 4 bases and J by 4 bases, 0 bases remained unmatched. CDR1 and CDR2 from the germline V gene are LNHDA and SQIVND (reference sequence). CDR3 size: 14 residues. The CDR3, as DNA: TGTGCCAGTAGTACTAGCGGGGGCACCGGGGAGCTGTTTTTT. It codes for CASSTSGGTGELFF.

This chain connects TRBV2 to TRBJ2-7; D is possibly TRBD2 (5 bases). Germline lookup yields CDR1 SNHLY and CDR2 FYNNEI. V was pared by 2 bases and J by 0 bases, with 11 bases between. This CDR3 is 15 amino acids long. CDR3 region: CASSELVTSSYEQYF. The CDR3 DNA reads TGTGCCAGCAGTGAATTGGTAACTAGCTCCTACGAGCAGTACTTC.

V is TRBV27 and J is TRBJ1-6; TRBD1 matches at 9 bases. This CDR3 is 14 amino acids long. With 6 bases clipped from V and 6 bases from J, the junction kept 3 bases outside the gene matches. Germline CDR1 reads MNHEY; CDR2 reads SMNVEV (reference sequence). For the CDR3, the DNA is TGTGCCAGCAGGGGACAGGGAGGTAATTCACCCCTCCACTTT. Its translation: CASRGQGGNSPLHF.

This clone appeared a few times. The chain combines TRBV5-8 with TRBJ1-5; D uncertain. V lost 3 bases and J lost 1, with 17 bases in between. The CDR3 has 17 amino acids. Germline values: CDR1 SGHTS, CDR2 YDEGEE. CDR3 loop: CASSSKKIHGSNQPQHF. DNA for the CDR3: TGTGCCAGCAGCTCAAAAAAAATTCATGGAAGCAATCAGCCCCAGCATTTT. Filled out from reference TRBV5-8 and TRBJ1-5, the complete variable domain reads EAGVTQSPTHLIKTRGQQATLRCSPISGHTSVYWYQQALGLGLQFLLWYDEGEERNRGNFPPRFSGRQFPNYSSELNVNALELEDSALYLCASSSKKIHGSNQPQHFGDGTRLSIL.

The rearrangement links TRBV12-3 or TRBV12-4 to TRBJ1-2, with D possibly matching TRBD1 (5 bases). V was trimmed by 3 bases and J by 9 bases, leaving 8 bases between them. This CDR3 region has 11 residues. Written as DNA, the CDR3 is TGTGCCAGCAGTTTGGGGCACCGCTACACCTTC. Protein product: CASSLGHRYTF.